Reported below is one T cell receptor beta chain. Its cognate antigen is unknown. CDR1 is MNHEY, CDR2 SVGAGI, per germline. The ends lost 6 bases at V and 5 bases at J; junction bases unmatched: 9. CDR3 length equals 14 residues. The sample belongs to a study of cytomegalovirus exposure and HLA in healthy donors. PCR involved 60 Vbeta and 13 Jbeta primers. The repertoire was sequenced with immunoSEQ multiplex PCR; TCRdb's copy has only in-frame clones and lacks some. Counted here are about 180,000 clones, approximately 80% occurring once; the ten biggest clones make up roughly 0.5%. The study's findings and limits: Exclusion applied to some V segments, including TRBV6-2 and TRBV6-3, as they were indistinguishable. Per published reports, the classifier diagnosed cytomegalovirus status with high specificity and sensitivity.

The V gene is TRBV6-5, the J gene TRBJ2-7, with 8 bases identical to TRBD1. The receptor was derived from a woman between 50 and 59 years old in good health and CMV-seronegative. The specimen sequenced was PBMCs. The DNA for the CDR3 is TGTGCCAGCAGGGGGGACAGGCGGCTCCACGAGCAGTACTTC. It encodes CASRGDRRLHEQYF.